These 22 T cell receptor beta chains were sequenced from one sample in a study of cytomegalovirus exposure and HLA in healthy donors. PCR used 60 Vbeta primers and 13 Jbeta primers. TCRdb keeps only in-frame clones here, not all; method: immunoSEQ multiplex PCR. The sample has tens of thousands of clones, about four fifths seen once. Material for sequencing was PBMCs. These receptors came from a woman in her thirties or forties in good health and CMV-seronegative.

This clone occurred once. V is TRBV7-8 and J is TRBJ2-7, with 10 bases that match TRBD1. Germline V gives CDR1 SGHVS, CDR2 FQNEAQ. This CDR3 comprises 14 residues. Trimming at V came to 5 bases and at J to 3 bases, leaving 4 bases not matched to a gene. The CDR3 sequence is CASSLTGGFYEQYF. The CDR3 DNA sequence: TGTGCCAGCAGCCTGACAGGGGGCTTCTACGAGCAGTACTTC.

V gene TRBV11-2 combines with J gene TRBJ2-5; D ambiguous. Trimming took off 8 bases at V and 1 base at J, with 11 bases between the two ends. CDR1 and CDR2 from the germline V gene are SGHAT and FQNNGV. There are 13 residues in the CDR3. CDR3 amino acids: CASLLGPQETQYF. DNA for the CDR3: TGTGCCAGCCTCCTGGGCCCCCAAGAGACCCAGTACTTC.

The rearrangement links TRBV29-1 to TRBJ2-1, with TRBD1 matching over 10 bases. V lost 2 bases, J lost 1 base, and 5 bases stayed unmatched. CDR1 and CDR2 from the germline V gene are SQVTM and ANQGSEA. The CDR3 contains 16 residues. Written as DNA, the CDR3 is TGCAGCGTTGAAATGGGGACAGGGGAGTCCTACAATGAGCAGTTCTTC. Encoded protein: CSVEMGTGESYNEQFF.

CDR3 residues: CASSTPMGQGTGELFF. In nucleotides, the CDR3 is TGTGCCAGCAGCACCCCGATGGGACAGGGGACCGGGGAGCTGTTTTTT. The chain has TRBV13 and TRBJ2-2; 10 bases match TRBD1. Germline CDR1 is PRHDT and CDR2 is FYEKMQ (reference sequence). J was trimmed by 5 bases and V by 5 bases; bases with no gene match: 8. The CDR3 contains 16 residues.

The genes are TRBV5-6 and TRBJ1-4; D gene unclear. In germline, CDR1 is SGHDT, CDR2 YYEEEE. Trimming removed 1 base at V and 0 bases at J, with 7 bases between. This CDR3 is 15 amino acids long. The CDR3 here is CASSLTAATNEKLFF. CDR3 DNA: TGTGCCAGCAGCTTGACAGCAGCAACTAATGAAAAACTGTTTTTT. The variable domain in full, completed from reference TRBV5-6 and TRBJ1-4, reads DAGVTQSPTHLIKTRGQQVTLRCSPKSGHDTVSWYQQALGQGPQFIFQYYEEEERQRGNFPDRFSGHQFPNYSSELNVNALLLGDSALYLCASSLTAATNEKLFFGSGTQLSVL.

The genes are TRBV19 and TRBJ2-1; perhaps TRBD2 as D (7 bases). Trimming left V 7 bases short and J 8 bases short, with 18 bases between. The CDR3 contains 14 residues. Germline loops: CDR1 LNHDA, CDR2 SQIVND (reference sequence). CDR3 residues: CASTNGGGAYEQFF. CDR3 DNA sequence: TGTGCCAGTACTAATGGAGGGGGGGCTTATGAGCAGTTCTTC.

The CDR3 loop is CASSERAGKETQYF. The CDR3 nucleotides are TGTGCCAGCAGTGAAAGGGCGGGGAAAGAGACCCAGTACTTC. The chain links TRBV2 to TRBJ2-5; the D gene is possibly TRBD2 (6 bases). Germline V gene data show CDR1 as SNHLY and CDR2 as FYNNEI. The V end was cut by 2 bases, the J end by 3 bases, with 10 bases between. The CDR3 is 14 residues long.

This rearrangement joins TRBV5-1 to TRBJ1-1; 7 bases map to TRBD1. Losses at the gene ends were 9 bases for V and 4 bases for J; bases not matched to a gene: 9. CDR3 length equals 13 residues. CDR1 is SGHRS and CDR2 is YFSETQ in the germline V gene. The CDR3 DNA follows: TGCGCCACCAAGACAGGGCTTGGCACTGAAGCTTTCTTT. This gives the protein CATKTGLGTEAFF.

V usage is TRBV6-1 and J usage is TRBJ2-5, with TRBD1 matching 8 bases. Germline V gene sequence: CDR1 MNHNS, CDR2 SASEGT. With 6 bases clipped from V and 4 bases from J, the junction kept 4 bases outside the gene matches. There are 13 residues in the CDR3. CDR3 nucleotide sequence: TGTGCCAGCAGAAGGACAGGGCTAGAGACCCAGTACTTC. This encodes CASRRTGLETQYF.

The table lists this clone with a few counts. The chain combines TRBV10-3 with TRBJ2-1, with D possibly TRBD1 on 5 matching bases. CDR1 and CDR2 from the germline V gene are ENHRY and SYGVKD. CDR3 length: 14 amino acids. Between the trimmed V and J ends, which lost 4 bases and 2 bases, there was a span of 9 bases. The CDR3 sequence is CAISVRGTYNEQFF. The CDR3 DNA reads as TGTGCCATCAGTGTTAGGGGAACCTACAATGAGCAGTTCTTC.

CDR3 DNA: TGTGCCAGCTCACAAGACAGTGGACTGTTTTTT. Its translation is CASSQDSGLFF. This sequence joins TRBV18 and TRBJ1-4, with D possibly being TRBD1 (5 bases). V dropped 4 bases and J dropped 13 bases, with 10 bases sitting between them. This CDR3 spans 11 amino acids. Germline CDR1 reads KGHSH; CDR2 reads LQKENI.

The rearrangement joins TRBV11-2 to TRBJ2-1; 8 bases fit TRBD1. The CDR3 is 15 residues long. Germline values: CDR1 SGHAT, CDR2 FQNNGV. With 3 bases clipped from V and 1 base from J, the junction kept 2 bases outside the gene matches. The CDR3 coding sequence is TGTGCCAGCAGCTTTTGGACAGGGTCCTACAATGAGCAGTTCTTC. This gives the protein CASSFWTGSYNEQFF. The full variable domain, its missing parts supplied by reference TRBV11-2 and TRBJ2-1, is EAGVAQSPRYKIIEKRQSVAFWCNPISGHATLYWYQQILGQGPKLLIQFQNNGVVDDSQLPKDRFSAERLKGVDSTLKIQPAKLEDSAVYLCASSFWTGSYNEQFFGPGTRLTVL.

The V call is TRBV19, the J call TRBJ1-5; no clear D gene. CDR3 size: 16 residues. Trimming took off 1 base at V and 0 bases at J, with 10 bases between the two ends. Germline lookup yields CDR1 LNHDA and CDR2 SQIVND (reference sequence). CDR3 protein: CASSIGRMASNQPQHF. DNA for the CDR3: TGTGCCAGTAGTATAGGGAGGATGGCTAGCAATCAGCCCCAGCATTTT.

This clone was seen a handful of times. The CDR3, as DNA: TGTGCCAGCAGTTATTCCAGCGAGTTCACCTTC. Amino acids: CASSYSSEFTF. This rearrangement joins TRBV6-6 to TRBJ1-2; D is uncertain. Trimming shortened V by 3 bases and J by 13 bases, and 12 bases separated the two germline ends. The CDR3 is made up of 11 amino acids. Germline values: CDR1 MNHNY, CDR2 SVGAGI (reference sequence).

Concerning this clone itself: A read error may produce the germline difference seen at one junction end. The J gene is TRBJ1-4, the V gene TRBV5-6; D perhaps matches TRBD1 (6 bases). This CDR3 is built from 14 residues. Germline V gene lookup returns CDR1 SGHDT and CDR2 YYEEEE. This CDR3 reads CTSSSPTGTEKLFF. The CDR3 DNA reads TGTACCAGCAGCTCCCCGACAGGAACTGAAAAACTGTTTTTT. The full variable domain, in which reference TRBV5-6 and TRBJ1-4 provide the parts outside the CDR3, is DAGVTQSPTHLIKTRGQQVTLRCSPKSGHDTVSWYQQALGQGPQFIFQYYEEEERQRGNFPDRFSGHQFPNYSSELNVNALLLGDSALYLCTSSSPTGTEKLFFGSGTQLSVL.

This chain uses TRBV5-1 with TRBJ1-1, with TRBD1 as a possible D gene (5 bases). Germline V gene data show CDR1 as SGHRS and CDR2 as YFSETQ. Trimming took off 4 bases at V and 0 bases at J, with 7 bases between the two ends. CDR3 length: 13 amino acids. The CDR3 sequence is CASSQGVNTEAFF. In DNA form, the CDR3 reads TGCGCCAGCAGCCAAGGGGTGAACACTGAAGCTTTCTTT.

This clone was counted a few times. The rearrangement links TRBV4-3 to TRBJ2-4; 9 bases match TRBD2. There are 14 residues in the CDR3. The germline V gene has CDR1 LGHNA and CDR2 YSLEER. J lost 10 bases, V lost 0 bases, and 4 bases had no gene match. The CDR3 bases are TGCGCCAGCAGCCAAGAGGAGGCGGGGGGGATTCAGTACTTC. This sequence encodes CASSQEEAGGIQYF.

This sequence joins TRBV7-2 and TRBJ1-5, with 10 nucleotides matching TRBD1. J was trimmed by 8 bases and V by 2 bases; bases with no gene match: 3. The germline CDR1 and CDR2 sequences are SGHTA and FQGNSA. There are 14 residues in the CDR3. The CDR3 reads CASSLTTGGKPQHF. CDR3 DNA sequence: TGTGCCAGCAGCTTAACGACAGGGGGCAAGCCCCAGCATTTT.

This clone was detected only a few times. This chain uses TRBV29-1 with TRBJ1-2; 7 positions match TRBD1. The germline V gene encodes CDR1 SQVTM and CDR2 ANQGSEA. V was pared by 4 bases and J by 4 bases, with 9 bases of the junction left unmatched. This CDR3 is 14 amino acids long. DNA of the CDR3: TGCAGCGTTGCTAGGGGGCAGGGCGTCTATGGCTACACCTTC. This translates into CSVARGQGVYGYTF.

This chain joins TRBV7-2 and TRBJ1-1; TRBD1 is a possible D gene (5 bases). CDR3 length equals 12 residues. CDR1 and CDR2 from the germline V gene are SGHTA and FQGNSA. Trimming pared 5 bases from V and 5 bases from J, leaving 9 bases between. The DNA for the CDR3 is TGTGCCAGCAGCCCAGGGAGGACTGAAGCTTTCTTT. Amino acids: CASSPGRTEAFF.

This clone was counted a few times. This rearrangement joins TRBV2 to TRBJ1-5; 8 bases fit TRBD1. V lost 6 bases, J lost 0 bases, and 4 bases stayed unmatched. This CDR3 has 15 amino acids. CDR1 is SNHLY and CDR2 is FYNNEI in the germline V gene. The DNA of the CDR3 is TGTGCCAGCAGCGGTGACAGGGGTAGCAATCAGCCCCAGCATTTT. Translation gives CASSGDRGSNQPQHF.

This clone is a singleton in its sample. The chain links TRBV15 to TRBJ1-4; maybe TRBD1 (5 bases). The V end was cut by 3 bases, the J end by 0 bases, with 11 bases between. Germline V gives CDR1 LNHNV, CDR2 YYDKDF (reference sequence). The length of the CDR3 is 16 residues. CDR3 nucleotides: TGTGCCACCAGCAGGCAGGGAGGTTCAACTAATGAAAAACTGTTTTTT. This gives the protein CATSRQGGSTNEKLFF. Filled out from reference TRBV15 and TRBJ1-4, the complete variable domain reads DAMVIQNPRYQVTQFGKPVTLSCSQTLNHNVMYWYQQKSSQAPKLLFHYYDKDFNNEADTPDNFQSRRPNTSFCFLDIRSPGLGDTAMYLCATSRQGGSTNEKLFFGSGTQLSVL.